The 18 T cell receptor beta chains below come from one sample, sequenced in a study of T-cell reconstitution after alpha-beta-depleted transplantation in children. For TCRbeta, the library was prepared with unique molecular identifiers. TCRdb reprocessed the PCR reads via MiXCR and lists one record per CDR3 protein. Of some 440,000 distinct CDR3 sequences listed, 15% to 20% are singletons. This material consisted of PBMCs, mostly from graft donor cells, taken 360 days after TCRalphabeta/CD19-depleted stem cell transplant. These receptors originate from a boy under two years old who had a stem cell transplant for Wiskott-Aldrich syndrome, so the T cells may come from the graft donor.

The rearrangement uses TRBV6-2 or TRBV6-3 and TRBJ2-7; tentatively, D is TRBD1 (5 bases). The CDR3 totals 14 residues. From germline, CDR1 is MNHEY and CDR2 SVGEGT. V dropped 7 bases and J dropped 5 bases, with 18 bases sitting between them. CDR3 residues: CASNLRGTVNEQYF. The CDR3 DNA is TGTGCCAGCAACTTAAGGGGTACCGTCAACGAGCAGTACTTC.

This clonotype was seen repeatedly, ten times or more. The rearrangement links TRBV20-1 to TRBJ2-7; TRBD2 is a possible D gene (6 bases). V lost 3 bases to trimming and J lost 5 bases, with 14 bases between them. Germline V gene lookup returns CDR1 DFQATT and CDR2 SNEGSKA (reference sequence). This CDR3 is 13 amino acids long. The CDR3 DNA sequence: TGCAGTGCTAGCCTCCCCGGAGGGGACGAGCAGTACTTC. Translating it yields CSASLPGGDEQYF.

The chain carries TRBV5-1 and TRBJ2-3; D is perhaps TRBD1 or TRBD2 (5 bases each). The CDR3 has 17 amino acids. The ends were cut back, 3 bases at V and 2 bases at J, with 19 bases in the middle. CDR1 and CDR2 from the germline V gene are SGHRS and YFSETQ. The CDR3 DNA follows: TGCGCCAGCAGCTCGCCAGGGACGATAGACTCCACAGATACGCAGTATTTT. Protein: CASSSPGTIDSTDTQYF.

This clonotype has only a few counts. The chain couples TRBV19 to TRBJ2-7, with 7 bases that match TRBD1. The CDR3 runs 14 residues. With 3 bases clipped from V and 2 bases from J, the junction kept 4 bases outside the gene matches. Per germline, CDR1 LNHDA and CDR2 SQIVND (reference sequence). The CDR3 nucleotides are TGTGCCAGTAGTATGTGGGGGACAGCCTACGAGCAGTACTTC. Residues: CASSMWGTAYEQYF. The full variable domain, completed using reference TRBV19 and TRBJ2-7, is DGGITQSPKYLFRKEGQNVTLSCEQNLNHDAMYWYRQDPGQGLRLIYYSQIVNDFQKGDIAEGYSVSREKKESFPLTVTSAQKNPTAFYLCASSMWGTAYEQYFGPGTRLTVT.

The gene calls are TRBV19 and TRBJ2-4; no firm D call. Between the trimmed V and J ends, which lost 5 bases and 0 bases, there was a span of 11 bases. CDR1 and CDR2 (germline): LNHDA, SQIVND (reference sequence). The CDR3 spans 15 residues. CDR3 sequence: CASSDHEIAKNIQYF. CDR3 sequence (DNA): TGTGCCAGTAGTGACCATGAAATAGCCAAAAACATTCAGTACTTC.

This clonotype was counted at least ten times. The J gene is TRBJ2-1, the V gene TRBV11-2; 9 bases match TRBD2. Germline CDR1 and CDR2: SGHAT and FQNNGV. This CDR3 region has 16 residues. V dropped 2 bases and J dropped 2; count of bases not matched to a gene: 4. The CDR3 DNA follows: TGTGCCAGCAGCTTATTTGGCGGGGGGGCCTACAATGAGCAGTTCTTC. This gives the protein CASSLFGGGAYNEQFF.

This sequence joins TRBV15 and TRBJ1-1; D remains ambiguous. The CDR3 extends over 15 amino acids. Trimming left V 0 bases short and J 11 bases short, with 19 bases between. Germline CDR1 and CDR2: LNHNV and YYDKDF (reference sequence). The CDR3 DNA sequence: TGTGCCACCAGCAGAGATAAACTCCGGGCCACCGTGGCTTTCTTT. Amino acids: CATSRDKLRATVAFF.

A few counts support this clonotype. The genes are TRBV6-5 and TRBJ2-1; 12 positions agree with TRBD2. V was clipped by 7 bases and J by 9 bases; unmatched bases: 10. CDR3 length: 15 amino acids. Germline CDR1 and CDR2: MNHEY and SVGAGI. DNA of the CDR3: TGTGCCAGCACCGAGCGGCTAGCGGGGGGGGGTGAGCAGTTCTTC. As protein: CASTERLAGGGEQFF.

J is TRBJ2-2 and V is TRBV4-1; 7 bases match TRBD1. The CDR3 length is 17 residues. The germline V gene has CDR1 MGHRA and CDR2 YSYEKL. After removal of 0 bases from V and 3 bases from J, the junction contained 7 bases not matched to a gene. The CDR3: CASSQDQGTVYTGELFF. DNA for the CDR3: TGCGCCAGCAGCCAAGACCAGGGGACAGTTTACACCGGGGAGCTGTTTTTT.

The chain employs TRBV27 and TRBJ2-7; 10 bases map to TRBD1. CDR1 and CDR2 from the germline V gene are MNHEY and SMNVEV (reference sequence). With V trimmed by 0 bases and J by 4 bases, 3 bases remained unmatched. The CDR3 extends over 15 amino acids. As DNA, the CDR3 is TGTGCCAGCAGTTTATCCTGGACAGGGGGATACGAGCAGTACTTC. It specifies CASSLSWTGGYEQYF.

This clonotype appeared many times. The rearrangement links TRBV7-2 to TRBJ2-1; D uncertain. Per the germline V gene, CDR1 is SGHTA and CDR2 is FQGNSA. The germline V and J ends were trimmed by 4 bases and 5 bases, with 12 bases remaining between them. The CDR3 length is 14 residues. The CDR3 here is CASSSWIADNEQFF. DNA of the CDR3: TGTGCCAGCAGCTCCTGGATTGCGGACAATGAGCAGTTCTTC.

This clonotype turned up a few times. The chain is built from TRBV5-1 and TRBJ2-4; TRBD2 matches at 10 bases. Germline CDR1 and CDR2: SGHRS and YFSETQ. With 4 bases clipped from V and 7 bases from J, the junction kept 8 bases outside the gene matches. This CDR3 region has 15 residues. The CDR3 loop is CASSPAGGPHNIQYF. DNA for the CDR3: TGCGCCAGCAGCCCAGCGGGGGGGCCACACAACATTCAGTACTTC.

This clonotype showed up just a few times. V and J are TRBV12-5 and TRBJ2-1; TRBD2 aligns across 12 bases. The CDR3 sequence is 14 residues long. Germline-derived CDR1 and CDR2 are LGHNT and FRNRAP. The V and J ends lost 5 bases and 9 bases, in that order; junction bases with no gene match: 5. The CDR3 spells CASGASGGALEQFF. In DNA form, the CDR3 reads TGTGCTAGTGGTGCTAGCGGGGGGGCCCTTGAGCAGTTCTTC. The entire variable domain, with the rest obtained from reference TRBV12-5 and TRBJ2-1, is as follows: DARVTQTPRHKVTEMGQEVTMRCQPILGHNTVFWYRQTMMQGLELLAYFRNRAPLDDSGMPKDRFSAEMPDATLATLKIQPSEPRDSAVYFCASGASGGALEQFFGPGTRLTVL.

The chain combines TRBV24-1 with TRBJ2-2, with 8 nucleotides matching TRBD1. The junction had 4 bases not matched to a gene; V was cut back by 5 bases and J by 0 bases. CDR3 length equals 16 residues. Germline lookup yields CDR1 KGHDR and CDR2 SFDVKD. The CDR3 loop is CATSAPDRANTGELFF. DNA for the CDR3: TGTGCCACCAGTGCACCGGACAGGGCGAACACCGGGGAGCTGTTTTTT.

In this sample, this clonotype turned up once. This chain connects TRBV20-1 to TRBJ2-7; D gene uncertain. V lost 3 bases to trimming and J lost 6 bases, with 15 bases between them. CDR1 DFQATT and CDR2 SNEGSKA come from the germline V gene (reference sequence). This CDR3 is 13 amino acids long. The CDR3 nucleotides are TGCAGTGCTAGCCGGGCTGTTACGTGCGAGCAGTACTTC. Amino acid sequence: CSASRAVTCEQYF.

The V gene is TRBV7-9, the J gene TRBJ2-1, with TRBD2 matching over 8 bases. The V gene's germline CDR1 is SEHNR and CDR2 FQNEAQ (reference sequence). The CDR3 has 16 amino acids. V lost 3 bases to trimming and J lost 9 bases; unmatched junction nucleotides: 13. CDR3 in amino acids: CASSFSSGIGTGEQFF. CDR3 DNA sequence: TGTGCCAGCAGCTTCAGTAGCGGGATAGGTACAGGTGAGCAGTTCTTC.

The chain employs TRBV29-1 and TRBJ2-3; D unresolved. Germline CDR1 reads SQVTM; CDR2 reads ANQGSEA. This CDR3 has 12 residues. V was pared by 2 bases and J by 2 bases, with 5 bases between. The CDR3 region has the DNA TGCAGCGTTGAAACGTTCACAGATACGCAGTATTTT. Translating gives CSVETFTDTQYF.

The V and J genes are TRBV20-1 and TRBJ2-3; 11 bases agree with TRBD2. Germline V CDR1 and CDR2: DFQATT, SNEGSKA (reference sequence). Trimming removed 2 bases from V and 1 base from J; junction bases left unmatched: 2. The CDR3 runs to 15 residues. CDR3 coding DNA: TGCAGTGCTAGAAAACTAGCGGGGGGCACAGATACGCAGTATTTT. Translated, it gives CSARKLAGGTDTQYF.